Below are 29 T cell receptor beta chains sequenced from a single sample in a study of blood T cell repertoires in COVID-19. Only in-frame clones appear in the TCRdb table, and some are missing; sequencing was by immunoSEQ multiplex PCR. This sample has about 350,000 clones; 85% to 90% occur once, and the top ten carry approximately 7.4%. The sequencing sample was made of peripheral blood. These receptor sequences come from a woman in her 70s with COVID-19, enrolled during active disease.

This clone has only one observation. The chain links TRBV5-4 to TRBJ1-1; D is unresolved. CDR3 size: 15 residues. V was shortened by 5 bases and J by 1 base, with 15 bases between the two germline ends. The germline V gene encodes CDR1 SGHNT and CDR2 YYREEE (reference sequence). For the CDR3, the DNA is TGTGCCAGCAGTTTCGGAGGGCGAAAGAACACTGAAGCTTTCTTT. This translates into CASSFGGRKNTEAFF.

This chain uses TRBV5-1 with TRBJ1-1, with D possibly being TRBD1 (5 bases). From germline, CDR1 is SGHRS and CDR2 YFSETQ. The CDR3 is 15 residues long. Trimming pared 0 bases from V and 1 base from J, leaving 10 bases between. CDR3 nucleotide sequence: TGCGCCAGCAGCTTGGAAGGGGCATGGAACACTGAAGCTTTCTTT. It codes for CASSLEGAWNTEAFF.

The gene calls are TRBV24-1 and TRBJ2-1, with a tentative D call TRBD2 (5 bases). Germline CDR1 and CDR2: KGHDR and SFDVKD. The germline V and J ends were trimmed by 1 base and 3 bases, with 9 bases remaining between them. CDR3 size: 15 residues. CDR3 in DNA: TGTGCCACCAGTGATTTTTCCACTAGCTACAATGAGCAGTTCTTC. It yields the protein CATSDFSTSYNEQFF.

V usage is TRBV24-1 and J usage is TRBJ2-5, with 9 bases fitting TRBD1. The CDR3 contains 12 residues. CDR1 and CDR2 (germline): KGHDR, SFDVKD. V was clipped by 11 bases and J by 7 bases; unmatched bases: 7. The DNA for the CDR3 is TGTGCCAGACAGGGGGGGATCGGGACCCAGTACTTC. This translates into CARQGGIGTQYF.

The genes are TRBV19 and TRBJ2-2; maybe TRBD2 (7 bases). In germline, CDR1 is LNHDA, CDR2 SQIVND (reference sequence). This CDR3 spans 14 amino acids. V dropped 7 bases and J dropped 6 bases, with 15 bases sitting between them. CDR3: CASTTGGAAGELFF. In DNA form, the CDR3 reads TGTGCCAGTACGACTGGGGGGGCCGCCGGGGAGCTGTTTTTT.

V gene TRBV2 combines with J gene TRBJ1-5; D not resolved. With 1 base removed from V and 0 bases from J, the gap between germline ends came to 7 bases. This CDR3 contains 15 residues. Germline V gene lookup returns CDR1 SNHLY and CDR2 FYNNEI. CDR3 sequence: CASSEEHISNQPQHF. The CDR3 DNA is TGTGCCAGCAGTGAAGAGCATATTAGCAATCAGCCCCAGCATTTT.

This chain joins TRBV23-1 and TRBJ2-7; 12 bases match TRBD1. TRBV23-1 is an ORF for which the function is uncertain. Unmatched junction bases numbered 14, after V lost 6 bases and J lost 5 bases. CDR3 size: 17 residues. The CDR3 DNA is TGCGCCAGCAGCAAAGGTCAACCGGGACAGGGGGCTCACGAGCAGTACTTC. Protein sequence: CASSKGQPGQGAHEQYF.

Only one count was recorded for this clone. The V gene is TRBV3-1 (or the pseudogene TRBV3-2), the J gene TRBJ1-1, with D possibly matching TRBD1 (5 bases). Germline V CDR1 and CDR2: LGHDT, YNNKEL (reference sequence). The CDR3 length is 13 residues. V gave up 0 bases and J gave up 6 bases, with 8 bases separating them. The CDR3 DNA reads as TGTGCCAGCAGCCAAGACAGGGCGCCTGAAGCTTTCTTT. Its translation is CASSQDRAPEAFF.

The chain recombines TRBV28 with TRBJ1-1; D not certain. V dropped 4 bases and J dropped 1 base, with 7 bases sitting between them. The V gene's germline CDR1 is MDHEN and CDR2 SYDVKM. There are 13 residues in the CDR3. CDR3 bases: TGTGCCAGCAGTTCCACAAGGAACACTGAAGCTTTCTTT. Translation gives CASSSTRNTEAFF.

V is TRBV24-1 and J is TRBJ2-1; 7 bases line up with TRBD1. Germline V gene data show CDR1 as KGHDR and CDR2 as SFDVKD. CDR3 size: 16 residues. The trim removed 4 bases at V and 6 bases at J, leaving 11 bases unmatched. CDR3 DNA: TGTGCCACCAGTGACCCAACGACAGGGATCGGCAATGAGCAGTTCTTC. This translates into CATSDPTTGIGNEQFF.

This clone was recorded at least ten times. The rearrangement uses TRBV30 and TRBJ1-2; TRBD1 might be the D (6 bases). The germline V gene has CDR1 GTSNPN and CDR2 SVGIG (reference sequence). CDR3 size: 15 residues. The germline V and J ends were trimmed by 1 base and 0 bases, with 12 bases remaining between them. CDR3 region: CAWSDAGAANYGYTF. In DNA form, the CDR3 reads TGTGCCTGGAGTGACGCGGGGGCCGCTAACTATGGCTACACCTTC.

This clone was recorded a few times. J is TRBJ2-4 and V is TRBV30, with D possibly matching TRBD1 (5 bases). There are 14 residues in the CDR3. Germline CDR1 and CDR2: GTSNPN and SVGIG (reference sequence). V was pared by 3 bases and J by 0 bases, with 9 bases between. CDR3 bases: TGTGCCTGGAGACTCACAGGAGCCAAAAACATTCAGTACTTC. Amino acids: CAWRLTGAKNIQYF.

The rearrangement links TRBV28 to TRBJ1-2, with D maybe TRBD1 (6 bases). Between the trimmed V and J ends, which lost 7 bases and 6 bases, there was a span of 18 bases. This CDR3 spans 14 amino acids. Per the germline V gene, CDR1 is MDHEN and CDR2 is SYDVKM. The CDR3 loop is CASTDSQGNNGYTF. The CDR3 coding sequence is TGTGCCAGCACTGATTCCCAGGGGAACAATGGCTACACCTTC.

The V call is TRBV10-3, the J call TRBJ2-7, with a tentative D call TRBD1 (8 bases). Germline assignment: CDR1 ENHRY and CDR2 SYGVKD. The CDR3 contains 13 residues. Deletions cut 3 bases from V and 7 bases from J, with 13 bases between. The CDR3 DNA reads as TGTGCCATCAGTGAACAGGGGGGGATGGAGCAGTACTTC. This gives the protein CAISEQGGMEQYF.

This clone was found a few times. The chain combines TRBV5-1 with TRBJ1-1; 7 bases map to TRBD1. V shed 4 bases and J 3 bases; nucleotides not matched to a gene: 12. Germline V gives CDR1 SGHRS, CDR2 YFSETQ. This CDR3 region has 16 residues. CDR3 loop: CASSNRQGQRDTEAFF. The CDR3 DNA follows: TGCGCCAGCAGCAATCGACAGGGCCAGAGGGACACTGAAGCTTTCTTT.

The count of this clone is one. J is TRBJ1-5 and V is TRBV7-7, with a tentative D call TRBD1 (6 bases). The CDR3 is made up of 15 amino acids. V was trimmed by 0 bases and J by 4 bases, leaving 10 bases between them. Per germline, CDR1 SSHAT and CDR2 FNYEAQ (reference sequence). This chain's CDR3 is CASSLAGGWNQPQHF. As DNA, the CDR3 is TGTGCCAGCAGCTTAGCAGGGGGATGGAATCAGCCCCAGCATTTT.

The chain uses TRBV2 and TRBJ1-4, with D unresolved. This CDR3 comprises 12 residues. Per the germline V gene, CDR1 is SNHLY and CDR2 is FYNNEI. Trimming took 4 bases from V and 11 from J, leaving 11 bases between them. The CDR3 sequence: CASSVSEMKLFF. CDR3 DNA sequence: TGTGCCAGCAGTGTGAGCGAGATGAAACTGTTTTTT.

This chain links TRBV5-1 with TRBJ2-7, with TRBD2 as a possible D gene (5 bases). The CDR3 length is 15 residues. Trimming left V 3 bases short and J 1 base short, with 14 bases between. In germline, CDR1 is SGHRS, CDR2 YFSETQ. The CDR3: CASSSRSTGSYEQYF. CDR3 DNA sequence: TGCGCCAGCAGCTCCCGTTCAACGGGGTCCTACGAGCAGTACTTC.

This clone has only one observation. This chain links TRBV2 with TRBJ1-5; no firm D call. V was cut by 9 bases and J by 4 bases, with 25 bases left in between. CDR1 SNHLY and CDR2 FYNNEI come from the germline V gene. The CDR3 totals 17 residues. CDR3 region: CASQAEEAGYINQPQHF. The CDR3 DNA is TGTGCCAGTCAAGCGGAAGAGGCCGGTTATATTAATCAGCCCCAGCATTTT.

The chain couples TRBV5-6 to TRBJ2-1; TRBD1 matches 8 bases. This CDR3 contains 16 residues. V lost 1 base and J lost 6; bases outside the gene matches: 9. The germline V gene has CDR1 SGHDT and CDR2 YYEEEE. The CDR3, as DNA: TGTGCCAGCAGCTTGTCAGGGGACAGGCCTACCAATGAGCAGTTCTTC. Translating it yields CASSLSGDRPTNEQFF.

The chain combines TRBV19 with TRBJ1-1; a possible D gene is TRBD1 (5 bases). This CDR3 is 15 amino acids long. CDR1 is LNHDA, CDR2 SQIVND, per germline (reference sequence). The V end lost 1 base, the J end lost 2 bases, and 11 bases lay between the germline ends. The CDR3 nucleotides are TGTGCCAGTAGTATAGCTGTGACAGCCAACACTGAAGCTTTCTTT. This sequence encodes CASSIAVTANTEAFF.

This chain links TRBV5-4 with TRBJ2-1; TRBD1 aligns across 9 bases. V dropped 5 bases and J dropped 9; count of bases not matched to a gene: 6. This CDR3 has 13 residues. Germline V gene lookup returns CDR1 SGHNT and CDR2 YYREEE (reference sequence). In nucleotides, the CDR3 is TGTGCCAGCAGTTGGGACAGGGACGGTGAGCAGTTCTTC. It codes for CASSWDRDGEQFF.

This chain uses TRBV23-1 with TRBJ1-6; TRBD1 matches 8 bases. TRBV23-1 is designated an ORF whose function remains uncertain. CDR3 length: 18 residues. With 0 bases clipped from V and 2 bases from J, the junction kept 6 bases outside the gene matches. This chain's CDR3 is CASSQSRAGGTYNSPLHF. CDR3 coding DNA: TGCGCCAGCAGTCAATCGAGGGCAGGGGGCACCTATAATTCACCCCTCCACTTT.

The chain has TRBV5-6 and TRBJ1-2; D is unclear. The germline CDR1 and CDR2 sequences are SGHDT and YYEEEE. The CDR3 is 15 residues long. Trimming removed 1 base at V and 0 bases at J, with 10 bases between. CDR3 coding DNA: TGTGCCAGCAGCTTGAATTACAGTCCTAACTATGGCTACACCTTC. This encodes CASSLNYSPNYGYTF. Looking up the rest from reference TRBV5-6 and TRBJ1-2 gives the full variable domain: DAGVTQSPTHLIKTRGQQVTLRCSPKSGHDTVSWYQQALGQGPQFIFQYYEEEERQRGNFPDRFSGHQFPNYSSELNVNALLLGDSALYLCASSLNYSPNYGYTFGSGTRLTVV.

As DNA, the CDR3 is TGTGCCAGCAGTTCCTCCTCTAGCGGGGGGGGCATTTACAATGAGCAGTTCTTC. Its translation: CASSSSSSGGGIYNEQFF. The chain is built from TRBV27 and TRBJ2-1; 12 nucleotides line up with TRBD2. Germline CDR1 reads MNHEY; CDR2 reads SMNVEV (reference sequence). The CDR3 is made up of 18 amino acids. J lost 4 bases, V lost 4 bases, and 11 bases had no gene match.

This clone was seen just once. The V gene is TRBV3-1 (or the pseudogene TRBV3-2), the J gene TRBJ1-2; D is uncertain. Trimming stripped 4 bases from V and 2 bases from J, with 8 bases between. The CDR3 is 13 residues long. Germline V gene data show CDR1 as LGHDT and CDR2 as YNNKEL (reference sequence). Here the CDR3 DNA reads TGTGCCAGCAGCCCCTCGGAGAACTATGGCTACACCTTC. The encoded protein is CASSPSENYGYTF.

This clone was seen just once. V is TRBV9 and J is TRBJ1-2; TRBD1 matches 7 bases. This CDR3 comprises 16 residues. Germline CDR1 reads SGDLS; CDR2 reads YYNGEE. The V and J ends lost 0 bases and 5 bases, in that order; junction bases with no gene match: 10. The CDR3 DNA is TGTGCCAGCAGCGTAGAGGGGGCAGGGGGAACTTATGGCTACACCTTC. This gives the protein CASSVEGAGGTYGYTF.

This clone has only one observation. This chain connects TRBV9 to TRBJ2-2, with TRBD2 matching 7 bases. There are 15 residues in the CDR3. Germline CDR1 reads SGDLS; CDR2 reads YYNGEE. The junction had 7 bases not matched to a gene; V was cut back by 4 bases and J by 4 bases. In DNA, the CDR3 is TGTGCCAGCAGCACCTACGGGGGGTCCACCGGGGAGCTGTTTTTT. Its protein is CASSTYGGSTGELFF.

The chain links TRBV12-3 or TRBV12-4 to TRBJ1-1; D not resolved. This CDR3 spans 12 amino acids. Trimming left V 6 bases short and J 3 bases short, with 8 bases between. DNA of the CDR3: TGTGCCAGCAGCTTACTGTACACTGAAGCTTTCTTT. It yields the protein CASSLLYTEAFF.